This T cell receptor beta chain was profiled in a study of early T cells in non-severe SARS-CoV-2 infection. The library protocol tagged individual cDNA molecules with unique molecular identifiers. TCRdb called the 5' RACE reads again in MiXCR, with one record for every CDR3 protein. This table holds approximately 50,000 distinct CDR3 sequences, 9.5% to 11% found once. The germline CDR1 and CDR2 sequences are LNHNV and YYDKDF (reference sequence). This CDR3 contains 15 residues. V dropped 6 bases and J dropped 3 bases, with 16 bases sitting between them. Material: whole blood. The sequence was collected from an adult who was a healthcare worker with PCR-confirmed SARS-CoV-2 infection or an uninfected control (not recorded which). The J gene is TRBJ2-3, the V gene TRBV15; perhaps TRBD2 as D (5 bases). As DNA, the CDR3 is TGTGCCACCAGTACCTGGGAGAAGGTAACAGATACGCAGTATTTT. Its protein product is CATSTWEKVTDTQYF.